This TCR beta chain was recovered during a study of shared clonotypes between healthy human individuals (TCRdb year 2020). Background for the entire study: The cohort comprised two women and a few men aged 18 to 49 years. To estimate repertoire size and how much clonotypes are shared between individuals, the study performed deep sequencing of blood TCR repertoires from a handful of healthy adults. To increase sequencing depth and limit assay-specific biases, different laboratories used diverse techniques to prepare libraries and sequence TCR repertoires. Between about 0.94 and 8.9 billion PBMCs per donor were obtained by leukapheresis. The full study reports these points: Based on pairwise subsampling, the degree of clonotype sharing among donors was expected to be affected by sequencing depth. Because the study included only a small number of donors, the genetic and exposure-history diversity represented was limited. Sampling was restricted to blood, and TCR repertoires in tissue are likely to differ from TCR repertoires in blood.

Sequences SGHNT (CDR1) and YYREEE (CDR2) are obtained from the germline V gene (reference sequence). A distance of 8 bases separates the germline ends of V and J, which lose 2 bases and 6 bases respectively. The CDR3 contains 13 residues, cysteine and phenylalanine counted. Only the CDR3 DNA stays, 39 bases, in frame from base 1. Notes on this clone: There is no known antigen for this receptor. Base-call qualities are not available, and no considerably larger clone is one nucleotide away.

Healthy HIV-negative adults with no recently reported acute infections or vaccinations were included as donors. All donors were Caucasian adults living in Nashville, Tennessee, USA. For unsorted samples, some 90 million PBMCs were counted, and genomic DNA was extracted using the QIAamp DNA Blood Mini kit. Blood was obtained by leukapheresis, after which PBMCs were separated by Ficoll-Histopaque density gradient centrifugation and cryopreserved in liquid nitrogen vapor phase. Using the deep immunoSEQ assay, multiplex PCR amplified TCR CDR3 regions from genomic DNA. Extracted genomic DNA from each cell subset was distributed evenly across all wells of several immunoSEQ 96-well plates, and each plate was treated as a replicate. For unsorted PBMC, each replicate PCR was loaded with approximately 320 ng genomic DNA, equivalent to about 33,000 T cell genomes. Unsorted PBMC genomic DNA was sequenced across ten immunoSEQ deep assay plates. Purified libraries were measured with a Qubit 3.0 fluorometer, size-checked on a Bioanalyzer 2100, and measured again with the KAPA Library Quantification kit. Every immunoSEQ 96-well plate was sequenced on a dedicated single-read 150-cycle Illumina NextSeq 550 flow cell. As for how the authors treated the data: Because the immunoSEQ output included only junctional sequences and no quality scores, the filtering could not be the same as the filtering used for full-length reads. To assign V/J genes and CDR3, sequences were annotated against IMGT germline references using PyIR, a Python wrapper for IgBLAST v1.9. Reads were filtered out if the reads had weak V/J assignments (E-value above 1e-6), no CDR3, stop codons, out-of-frame junctions, or ambiguous translated residues. V3J clonotypes were defined by identical inferred V gene, J gene, and CDR3 amino acid sequence. Percentage overlap between repertoires was calculated by dividing the number of shared unique clonotypes by the size of the smaller repertoire. Repertoire richness was assessed with RTK rarefaction, the Chao1 estimator, and Recon v2.1 estimates of unobserved clonotypes. In TCRdb, the immuneACCESS table is reduced to in-frame sequences with V and J assigned. These tables do not hold every clone; where another copy was compared, an unresolved V gene accounts for under half, and the others remain unexplained. That table furnishes V, J and clone size, whereas the DNA furnished D and trimming. The sample data list about half a million clones, and roughly 77% of these were observed just once. The top ten clones comprise over 10% of the sample.

The clonotype comes from a woman in her 40s in good health. Some clones in this sample may be carry-over from other donors' samples. Sequencing was done on a sample of PBMCs. This chain is built from TRBV5-4 and TRBJ2-2, with TRBD1 as a weak D call on 6 bases. The DNA reads as follows: TGTGCCAGCAGCTTCAAGGGGGCCGGGGAGCTGTTTTTT. Its translation reads: CASSFKGAGELFF.